Each of the 11 T cell receptor beta chains below was sequenced from the same sample in a study of response to subunit inactivated influenza vaccine. TCRdb reanalysed the RT-PCR reads using MiXCR and keeps one entry per CDR3 protein. Here the sample spans under 950,000 distinct CDR3 sequences, over 20% being singletons. Sequencing was performed on PBMCs from blood, taken 4 to 6 days after vaccination. These receptor sequences come from a man aged 50 to 59 who received an inactivated influenza vaccine.

V and J are TRBV7-9 and TRBJ2-7, with D uncertain. The CDR3 contains 14 residues. Between the trimmed V and J ends, which lost 7 bases and 0 bases, there was a span of 13 bases. Per the germline V gene, CDR1 is SEHNR and CDR2 is FQNEAQ (reference sequence). The CDR3 protein is CASTPDFGSYEQYF. In nucleotides, the CDR3 is TGTGCCAGCACCCCCGATTTTGGCTCCTACGAGCAGTACTTC.

This clonotype appeared a few times. This chain uses TRBV10-3 with TRBJ2-3; 13 positions match TRBD2. V lost 7 bases, J lost 2 bases, and 6 bases stayed unmatched. This CDR3 is 16 amino acids long. Germline V gene data show CDR1 as ENHRY and CDR2 as SYGVKD. Here the CDR3 DNA reads TGTGCCATCAAGTGGGGGACTAGCGGGGACACAGATACGCAGTATTTT. Protein product: CAIKWGTSGDTDTQYF.

This clonotype has a count of ten or more. The J gene is TRBJ2-7, the V gene TRBV10-3; D gene uncertain. V lost 3 bases to trimming and J lost 3 bases, with 6 bases between them. The CDR3 sequence is 12 residues long. The germline CDR1 and CDR2 sequences are ENHRY and SYGVKD. CDR3 nucleotide sequence: TGTGCCATCAGTGATGGGATCTACGAGCAGTACTTC. This sequence encodes CAISDGIYEQYF.

This clonotype was seen more than once but under ten times. This chain connects TRBV5-1 to TRBJ2-5; D might be TRBD1 (5 bases). The CDR3 consists of 14 residues. Germline CDR1 is SGHRS and CDR2 is YFSETQ. The V and J ends lost 4 bases and 4 bases respectively, with 14 bases between them. The CDR3 nucleotides read TGCGCCAGCAGCACGACAGATAGCCGAGAGACCCAGTACTTC. It translates to CASSTTDSRETQYF.

This clonotype turned up a few times. The chain employs TRBV11-2 and TRBJ2-1, with D unresolved. V gave up 5 bases and J gave up 7 bases, with 12 bases separating them. Looked up from germline, CDR1 is SGHAT and CDR2 is FQNNGV. The CDR3 length is 13 residues. CDR3 in amino acids: CASSLILGNEQFF. DNA for the CDR3: TGTGCCAGCAGCCTAATTCTAGGGAATGAGCAGTTCTTC.

CDR3 in amino acids: CSASGGLRVYNEQFF. The CDR3 region has the DNA TGCAGTGCATCCGGGGGGTTGCGGGTGTACAATGAGCAGTTCTTC. The genes are TRBV20-1 and TRBJ2-1, with 7 bases matching TRBD2. The CDR3 runs 15 residues. Germline lookup yields CDR1 DFQATT and CDR2 SNEGSKA (reference sequence). V was pared by 6 bases and J by 4 bases, with 12 bases of the junction left unmatched.

The chain is built from TRBV12-3 or TRBV12-4 and TRBJ2-7, with D tentatively TRBD1 or TRBD2 (5 bases each). V was pared by 3 bases and J by 0 bases, with 9 bases between. The CDR3 sequence is 14 residues long. DNA for the CDR3: TGTGCCAGCAGTTTGGGACGGTACTCCTACGAGCAGTACTTC. This codes for CASSLGRYSYEQYF.

The gene calls are TRBV27 and TRBJ1-6; TRBD1 matches 7 bases. V shed 10 bases and J 5 bases; nucleotides not matched to a gene: 17. Germline V gene sequence: CDR1 MNHEY, CDR2 SMNVEV (reference sequence). The CDR3 consists of 17 residues. DNA for the CDR3: TGTGCCACCAGGGGGGGGTTCGGGGGAACGGATAATTCACCCCTCCACTTT. This gives the protein CATRGGFGGTDNSPLHF.

The rearrangement uses TRBV6-6 and TRBJ2-3; 8 positions agree with TRBD1. This CDR3 is 13 amino acids long. Germline CDR1 reads MNHNY; CDR2 reads SVGAGI (reference sequence). Trimming took 7 bases from V and 1 from J; bases not matched to a gene: 1. The CDR3 nucleotides read TGTGCCAGCATGGGACAGGGCACAGATACGCAGTATTTT. Its translation is CASMGQGTDTQYF.

CDR3 coding DNA: TGTGCCAGCAGATACGGGACAATTGAGACCCAGTACTTC. Its translation: CASRYGTIETQYF. V usage is TRBV6-6 and J usage is TRBJ2-5; D might be TRBD1 (6 bases). Trimming stripped 6 bases from V and 5 bases from J, with 13 bases between. Germline loops: CDR1 MNHNY, CDR2 SVGAGI (reference sequence). The CDR3 length is 13 residues.

This clonotype showed up just a few times. This chain uses TRBV7-3 with TRBJ2-1, with 8 bases aligning to TRBD2. Germline trimming cut 4 bases from V and 7 bases from J; bases unmatched to any gene: 9. The CDR3 loop spans 15 amino acids. Germline CDR1 and CDR2: SGHTA and FQGTGA. The CDR3 is CASSWTSSVLNEQFF. The CDR3 DNA is TGTGCCAGCAGCTGGACTAGCTCAGTATTGAATGAGCAGTTCTTC.